The clone carrying this TCR beta chain was observed a few times. This entry comes from a study of PD-1 blockade in classical Hodgkin lymphoma. The repertoire was sequenced with immunoSEQ multiplex PCR; TCRdb's copy has only in-frame clones and lacks some. The sample carries fewer than 30,000 clones, around 80% recorded once. Trimming stripped 6 bases from V and 5 bases from J, with 10 bases between. Germline V CDR1 and CDR2: SGHVS, FQNEAQ. CDR3 length equals 12 residues. The patients all showed relapse after autologous stem cell transplantation, while their brentuximab vedotin exposure varied. The V call is TRBV7-8, the J call TRBJ2-5, with a possible D match to TRBD2 (5 bases). This TCR came from a human donor with classical Hodgkin lymphoma. This material consisted of peripheral blood mononuclear cells (PBMCs), taken before the second cycle of nivolumab. For the CDR3, the DNA is TGTGCCAGCAGTCCTGCGGGCGAGACCCAGTACTTC. This translates into CASSPAGETQYF.